These 9 T cell receptor beta chains share one sample of origin, sequenced in a study of cytomegalovirus exposure and HLA in healthy donors. PCR amplification relied on 60 Vbeta primers (plus 13 Jbeta primers). Here immunoSEQ multiplex PCR was the method, and the copy in TCRdb shows in-frame clones only, minus some. The table has 60,000 to 80,000 clones, around 80% seen once. The sample comprised PBMCs. All receptors derive from a girl aged 10 to 17 in good health and CMV-seropositive.

This chain joins TRBV5-1 and TRBJ1-2, with no clear D. The CDR3 is made up of 13 amino acids. Between the trimmed V and J ends, which lost 4 bases and 3 bases, there was a span of 10 bases. Germline lookup yields CDR1 SGHRS and CDR2 YFSETQ. The CDR3 DNA sequence: TGCGCCAGCAGCGAGGTTCGGGACTATGGCTACACCTTC. Protein: CASSEVRDYGYTF.

Turning to this clone: The junction differs from germline at one of its ends, possibly a read error. This chain uses TRBV7-8 with TRBJ1-6; 7 nucleotides line up with TRBD1. Germline CDR1 and CDR2: SGHVS and FQNEAQ. The CDR3 extends over 12 amino acids. The CDR3 is CASSLGKGASDF. In DNA, the CDR3 is TGTGCCAGCAGCTTAGGCAAGGGGGCCTCGGACTTT.

This clone was counted between two and nine times. The rearrangement joins TRBV6-1 to TRBJ1-1; possible D gene TRBD1, 5 bases. V was shortened by 11 bases and J by 3 bases, with 13 bases between the two germline ends. The CDR3 length is 12 residues. Germline values: CDR1 MNHNS, CDR2 SASEGT. CDR3 DNA: TGTGCCGGGGCCGAGAGTTACACTGAAGCTTTCTTT. Protein sequence: CAGAESYTEAFF.

A single count supports this clone. The rearrangement joins TRBV7-2 to TRBJ1-4; D perhaps matches TRBD1 (6 bases). The germline CDR1 and CDR2 sequences are SGHTA and FQGNSA. The CDR3 has 16 amino acids. V gave up 2 bases and J gave up 2 bases, with 12 bases separating them. The CDR3 coding sequence is TGTGCCAGCAGCTTACAGGGGCCAAGGACTAATGAAAAACTGTTTTTT. Its translation is CASSLQGPRTNEKLFF.

The rearrangement joins TRBV14 to TRBJ2-1; 7 nucleotides align to TRBD2. V was clipped by 1 base and J by 6 bases; unmatched bases: 6. The CDR3 is 15 residues long. The germline V gene encodes CDR1 SGHDN and CDR2 FVKESK. CDR3 sequence reads: CASSQVTGGRNEQFF. The CDR3 region has the DNA TGTGCCAGCAGCCAAGTAACGGGAGGCCGCAATGAGCAGTTCTTC.

This clone was counted a few times. CDR3 sequence (DNA): TGCAGCGCCGGACAGGGGGCAAACGAGCAGTACTTC. Residues: CSAGQGANEQYF. V usage is TRBV29-1 and J usage is TRBJ2-7; the match to TRBD1 covers 11 bases. The CDR3 has 12 residues. V lost 7 bases to trimming and J lost 5 bases; unmatched junction nucleotides: 4. Germline V lookup: CDR1 SQVTM, CDR2 ANQGSEA.

The chain links TRBV7-7 to TRBJ2-5; 8 positions agree with TRBD1. The CDR3 is 14 amino acids. The J segment lost 4 bases and the V segment lost 3 bases, leaving 4 bases of the junction unmatched. Germline lookup yields CDR1 SSHAT and CDR2 FNYEAQ (reference sequence). CDR3 DNA: TGTGCCAGCAGCTTCGACAGGGGAGCAGAGACCCAGTACTTC. Translated, it gives CASSFDRGAETQYF.

This clone was seen only once. V usage is TRBV28 and J usage is TRBJ1-1; unclear D gene. Germline CDR1 reads MDHEN; CDR2 reads SYDVKM. The CDR3 has 11 residues. Trimming shortened V by 5 bases and J by 8 bases, and 9 bases separated the two germline ends. CDR3 in DNA: TGTGCCAGCAGTCCCCGCGGGGAAGCTTTCTTT. This sequence encodes CASSPRGEAFF.

CDR3 loop: CASSGQTNQPQHF. Written as DNA, the CDR3 is TGTGCCAGCTCTGGGCAGACCAATCAGCCCCAGCATTTT. The chain employs TRBV25-1 and TRBJ1-5; D unclear. Germline V lookup: CDR1 MGHDK, CDR2 SYGVNS. The CDR3 runs to 13 residues. Trimming cost V 8 bases and J 3 bases, with 11 bases left between them.